The T cell receptor (beta chain) under discussion was sequenced for a study of blood T cell repertoires in COVID-19. Clones were read by immunoSEQ multiplex PCR, and TCRdb kept only the in-frame ones, dropping some. The sample has approximately 150,000 clones; approximately 80% are singletons. Germline assignment: CDR1 KGHDR and CDR2 SFDVKD. J gave up 10 bases and V 4 bases, and 13 bases lay outside the gene matches. CDR3 size: 16 residues. This clone was detected ten times or more. Sequencing was done on a sample of PBMCs or T cells enriched from blood (not recorded which). The sequence derives from a man aged 45-65 years who had recovered from COVID-19. The V and J genes are TRBV24-1 and TRBJ2-1; TRBD1 aligns across 9 bases. The CDR3 protein is CATSDLQGATPPEQFF. CDR3 nucleotides: TGTGCCACCAGTGACTTACAGGGGGCCACACCGCCCGAGCAGTTCTTC.